Listed below are T cell receptor beta chains from one sample, sequenced in a study of shared clonotypes between healthy human individuals. Repertoires were generated with immunoSEQ multiplex PCR, while TCRdb's copy carries only in-frame clones and drops some. The sample shows about a million clones, about three quarters of them seen only once. Material for sequencing was memory CD4+ T cells sorted from blood. The receptors originated from a young man in good health. The CDR3 runs from the conserved cysteine through the conserved F or W. Each record gives: D gene, V gene, J gene, clone size, CDR3 DNA, CDR3 protein. A D gene is named only where the DNA matches it firmly. Some rows have no size entry. The others give once, few or many, or a class for an expanded clone.

d_call: -; v_call: TRBV29-1; j_call: TRBJ2-7; clone_size: -; cdr3_nt: TGCAGCGTTGGACAGTTAGCCTACGAGCAGTACTTC; cdr3_aa: CSVGQLAYEQYF
d_call: -; v_call: TRBV18; j_call: TRBJ1-1; clone_size: once; cdr3_nt: TGTGCCAGCTCAGGAGGGATGAACACTGAAGCTTTCTTT; cdr3_aa: CASSGGMNTEAFF
d_call: -; v_call: TRBV9; j_call: TRBJ2-5; clone_size: -; cdr3_nt: TGTGCCAGCAGCGTAGGTGGGACCCAAGAGACCCAGTACTTC; cdr3_aa: CASSVGGTQETQYF
d_call: -; v_call: TRBV4-3; j_call: TRBJ2-3; clone_size: -; cdr3_nt: TGCGCCAGCAGCCTGGAGGCAGGGGTCACAGATACGCAGTATTTT; cdr3_aa: CASSLEAGVTDTQYF
d_call: TRBD1; v_call: TRBV29-1; j_call: TRBJ1-2; clone_size: -; cdr3_nt: TGCAGCGTCCGCGCCGGGACAGGGGGCGGCTATGGCTACACCTTC; cdr3_aa: CSVRAGTGGGYGYTF
d_call: -; v_call: TRBV6-5; j_call: TRBJ1-1; clone_size: few; cdr3_nt: TGTGCCAGCAGTTATGGCCTGACCGGGCACACTGAAGCTTTCTTT; cdr3_aa: CASSYGLTGHTEAFF
d_call: TRBD1; v_call: TRBV27; j_call: TRBJ1-2; clone_size: -; cdr3_nt: TGTGCCAGCAGTTCTTTCCCGGGACAGCGCTACACCTTC; cdr3_aa: CASSSFPGQRYTF
d_call: TRBD1; v_call: TRBV28; j_call: TRBJ2-1; clone_size: -; cdr3_nt: TGTGCCAGCAGTACGGGACAGGCGATGTGGTTCTTC; cdr3_aa: CASSTGQAMWFF
d_call: -; v_call: TRBV6-1; j_call: TRBJ1-2; clone_size: -; cdr3_nt: TGTGCCAGCAGTGAACAGATAAACTATGGCTACACCTTC; cdr3_aa: CASSEQINYGYTF
d_call: -; v_call: TRBV7-2; j_call: TRBJ2-1; clone_size: many; cdr3_nt: TGTGCCAGCAGCTCCCCCAGGGGCGGGAGTTACAATGAGCAGTTCTTC; cdr3_aa: CASSSPRGGSYNEQFF
d_call: TRBD1; v_call: TRBV6-1; j_call: TRBJ1-6; clone_size: -; cdr3_nt: TGTGCCAGCAGTGAACTACAGGGGGCTTCCTATAATTCACCCCTCCACTTT; cdr3_aa: CASSELQGASYNSPLHF
d_call: -; v_call: TRBV10-3; j_call: TRBJ2-7; clone_size: -; cdr3_nt: TGTGCCCTTTCCCGGGGGCGAGACTACGAGCAGTACTTC; cdr3_aa: CALSRGRDYEQYF
d_call: -; v_call: TRBV21-1; j_call: TRBJ2-7; clone_size: -; cdr3_nt: TGTGCCAGCCAACAATTCCGGGGGAACGTATACGAGCAGTACTTC; cdr3_aa: CASQQFRGNVYEQYF
d_call: TRBD1; v_call: TRBV7-2; j_call: TRBJ1-2; clone_size: -; cdr3_nt: TGTGCCAGCAGTTCCGGGACAGGGACCAACTACACCTTC; cdr3_aa: CASSSGTGTNYTF
d_call: TRBD1; v_call: TRBV10-1; j_call: TRBJ1-1; clone_size: -; cdr3_nt: TGCGCCAGCAGCACCCGGGACAGGATAATGAACACTGAAGCTTTCTTT; cdr3_aa: CASSTRDRIMNTEAFF
d_call: -; v_call: TRBV4-1; j_call: TRBJ2-1; clone_size: -; cdr3_nt: TGCGCCAGCAGCCAAGGCTTCGGGGGATCCTACAATGAGCAGTTCTTC; cdr3_aa: CASSQGFGGSYNEQFF
d_call: TRBD2; v_call: TRBV2; j_call: TRBJ2-5; clone_size: -; cdr3_nt: TGTGCCAGCTCCGGGGGCGGGGGGCAAGAGACCCAGTACTTC; cdr3_aa: CASSGGGGQETQYF
d_call: -; v_call: TRBV6-5; j_call: TRBJ2-1; clone_size: -; cdr3_nt: TGTGCCAGCCAGGGGGGGAGGTTCTCCTACAATGAGCAGTTCTTC; cdr3_aa: CASQGGRFSYNEQFF
d_call: -; v_call: TRBV21-1; j_call: TRBJ2-7; clone_size: -; cdr3_nt: TGTGCCAGCAGGACTTTATGGGCAGGGAACTACGAGCAGTACTTC; cdr3_aa: CASRTLWAGNYEQYF
d_call: -; v_call: TRBV13; j_call: TRBJ2-7; clone_size: -; cdr3_nt: TGTGCCAGCAGCTTCCGTCCTCGGGACTCGTCCTACGAGCAGTACTTC; cdr3_aa: CASSFRPRDSSYEQYF
d_call: -; v_call: TRBV28; j_call: TRBJ1-5; clone_size: -; cdr3_nt: TGTGCCAGCAGTTTAGGGGTCTGGGATAGCAATCAGCCCCAGCATTTT; cdr3_aa: CASSLGVWDSNQPQHF
d_call: TRBD2; v_call: TRBV6-1; j_call: TRBJ2-3; clone_size: -; cdr3_nt: TGTGCCAGCAGTGTAAACGCGGGGGGCGGAACAGATACGCAGTATTTT; cdr3_aa: CASSVNAGGGTDTQYF
d_call: -; v_call: TRBV6-1; j_call: TRBJ1-1; clone_size: -; cdr3_nt: TGTGCCAGCGCGGTAGGGGAGAACACTGAAGCTTTCTTT; cdr3_aa: CASAVGENTEAFF
d_call: TRBD1; v_call: TRBV15; j_call: TRBJ1-2; clone_size: -; cdr3_nt: TGTGCCACCAGCAGAGGAGGGGGCGACTATGGCTACACCTTC; cdr3_aa: CATSRGGGDYGYTF
d_call: -; v_call: TRBV2; j_call: TRBJ2-1; clone_size: -; cdr3_nt: TGTGCCAGCAGTTTGGCTTTAGGGGGCAATGAGCAGTTCTTC; cdr3_aa: CASSLALGGNEQFF
d_call: -; v_call: TRBV18; j_call: TRBJ2-1; clone_size: -; cdr3_nt: TGTGCCAGCTCACCACCACAGGGATACAATGAGCAGTTCTTC; cdr3_aa: CASSPPQGYNEQFF
d_call: TRBD2; v_call: TRBV5-1; j_call: TRBJ2-3; clone_size: -; cdr3_nt: TGCGCCAGCAGCCTTCCGGGGGGTCTAGATACGCAGTATTTT; cdr3_aa: CASSLPGGLDTQYF